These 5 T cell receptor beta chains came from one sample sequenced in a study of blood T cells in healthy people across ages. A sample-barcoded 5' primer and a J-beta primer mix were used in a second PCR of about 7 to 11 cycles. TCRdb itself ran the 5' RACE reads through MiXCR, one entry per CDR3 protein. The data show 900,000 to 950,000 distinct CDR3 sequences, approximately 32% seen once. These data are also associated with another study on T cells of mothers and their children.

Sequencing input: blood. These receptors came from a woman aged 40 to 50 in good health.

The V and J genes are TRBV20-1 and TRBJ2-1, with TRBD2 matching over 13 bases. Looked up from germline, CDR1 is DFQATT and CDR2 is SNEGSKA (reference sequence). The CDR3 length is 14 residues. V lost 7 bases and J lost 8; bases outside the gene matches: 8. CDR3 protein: CSVRTSGSRDEQFF. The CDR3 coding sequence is TGCAGTGTCCGGACTAGCGGGAGTCGGGATGAGCAGTTCTTC.

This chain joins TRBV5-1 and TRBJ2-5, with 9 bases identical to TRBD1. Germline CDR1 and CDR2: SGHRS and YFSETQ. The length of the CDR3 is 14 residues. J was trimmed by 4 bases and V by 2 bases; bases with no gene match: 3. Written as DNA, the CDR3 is TGCGCCAGCAGCTTCCGGGACAGGGCAGAGACCCAGTACTTC. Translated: CASSFRDRAETQYF.

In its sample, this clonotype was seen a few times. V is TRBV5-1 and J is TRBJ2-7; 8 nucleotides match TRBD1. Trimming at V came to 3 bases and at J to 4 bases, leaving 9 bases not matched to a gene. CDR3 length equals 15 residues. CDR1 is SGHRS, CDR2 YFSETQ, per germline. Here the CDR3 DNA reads TGCGCCAGCAGCTCAAACGCCGGACAGGGATACGAGCAGTACTTC. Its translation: CASSSNAGQGYEQYF.

CDR3: CSARELAGTDTQYF. The CDR3 nucleotides are TGCAGTGCTAGAGAACTAGCGGGCACAGATACGCAGTATTTT. The chain links TRBV20-1 to TRBJ2-3; the match to TRBD2 covers 8 bases. The length of the CDR3 is 14 residues. The V gene end was trimmed by 0 bases and the J gene end by 1 base; junction bases not matched to a gene: 0. Germline V gene sequence: CDR1 DFQATT, CDR2 SNEGSKA (reference sequence).

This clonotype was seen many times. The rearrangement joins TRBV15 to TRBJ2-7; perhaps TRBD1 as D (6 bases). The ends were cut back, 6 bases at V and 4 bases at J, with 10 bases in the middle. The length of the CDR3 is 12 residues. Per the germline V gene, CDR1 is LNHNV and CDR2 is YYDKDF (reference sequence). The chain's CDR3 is CATRARGYEQYF. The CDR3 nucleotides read TGTGCCACCAGGGCCAGGGGTTACGAGCAGTACTTC.